This T cell receptor (beta chain) derives from a study of blood T cell repertoires in COVID-19. Germline CDR1 and CDR2: SGDLS and YYNGEE. CDR3 length: 17 amino acids. V gave up 4 bases and J gave up 5 bases; unmatched junction bases: 9. TCRdb's copy holds only in-frame clones and misses some; the assay was immunoSEQ multiplex PCR. The sample records 190,000 or so clones, approximately 82% being singletons. Sequencing used peripheral blood. The source is a human donor with acute or convalescent COVID-19. The donor label of this sample is uncertain. The chain has TRBV9 and TRBJ2-2; 12 positions agree with TRBD1. CDR3 DNA sequence: TGTGCCAGCAGCCCTTATGGGGGACAGGGGGCAACCGGGGAGCTGTTTTTT. This encodes CASSPYGGQGATGELFF.